This is a list of T cell receptor beta chains from one sample in a study of blood T cell repertoires in COVID-19. Profiled with immunoSEQ multiplex PCR; TCRdb holds only in-frame clones, not every one. The data contain approximately 270,000 clones, roughly 83% of them singletons. Source material: peripheral blood. Receptor source: a man older than 75 with acute or convalescent COVID-19. Both conserved end residues are part of each CDR3. D genes are given only for firm matches. Only part of the rows carry a size: once, few, many, or a class if the clone is expanded.

d_gene	v_gene	j_gene	len	abundance	CDR3nt	CDR3aa
.	TRBV19	TRBJ2-1	12	.	TGTGCCAGTAGTAGAGGTGCGGGTGAGCAGTTCTTC	CASSRGAGEQFF
TRBD1	TRBV6-5	TRBJ1-1	14	.	TGTGCCAGCAGTTCGCGTAGGGGGCGGCCTGAAGCTTTCTTT	CASSSRRGRPEAFF
.	TRBV5-1	TRBJ2-3	14	.	TGCGCCAGCAGCCGAGATCAGGGGATGGATACGCAGTATTTT	CASSRDQGMDTQYF
TRBD1	TRBV28	TRBJ1-3	15	.	TGTGCCAGCAGTCCTCCGACAGGGGTTGGAAACACCATATATTTT	CASSPPTGVGNTIYF
.	TRBV20-1	TRBJ2-3	12	.	TGCAGTGCAAGTTCGCGGACAGATACGCAGTATTTT	CSASSRTDTQYF
.	TRBV10-3	TRBJ1-2	11	.	TGTGCCATCAGTGACTCCGGGTCGCACACCTTC	CAISDSGSHTF
.	TRBV10-2	TRBJ1-6	17	.	TGCGCCAGCAGTCTCCTCAACCCTATCGCCTATAATTCACCCCTCCACTTT	CASSLLNPIAYNSPLHF
.	TRBV24-1	TRBJ2-3	15	.	TGTGCCACCAGTGATTTCTTCTCTAGCACAGATACGCAGTATTTT	CATSDFFSSTDTQYF
TRBD1	TRBV30	TRBJ1-6	16	.	TGTGCCTGGAGTACGGACGGGCCCTACAGGGGTTCACCCCTCCACTTT	CAWSTDGPYRGSPLHF
.	TRBV3-1/TRBV3-2	TRBJ1-2	15	.	TGTGCCAGCAGCCAAGATTTAGCAGGGCCCTATGGCTACACCTTC	CASSQDLAGPYGYTF
.	TRBV7-2	TRBJ1-6	18	.	TGTGCCAGCAGCTTAGGAGGGCCTCACAGAACGGGAAATTCACCCCTCCACTTT	CASSLGGPHRTGNSPLHF
.	TRBV5-5	TRBJ2-1	13	few	TGTGCCAGCAGCTCGCCGGGCGGGAATGAGCAGTTCTTC	CASSSPGGNEQFF
TRBD2	TRBV19	TRBJ2-2	14	few	TGTGCCAGTAGTGGATTAGCGGGAACCGGGGAGCTGTTTTTT	CASSGLAGTGELFF
.	TRBV2	TRBJ1-6	12	.	TGTGCCAGCAACAGGGTGAATTCACCCCTCCACTTT	CASNRVNSPLHF
TRBD1	TRBV7-9	TRBJ1-6	15	.	TGTGCCAGCAGACCCTTGACAGGGGGCAATTCACCCCTCCACTTT	CASRPLTGGNSPLHF
.	TRBV6-5	TRBJ1-1	13	.	TGTGCCAGCAGGGGGAGCTTGAACACTGAAGCTTTCTTT	CASRGSLNTEAFF